This T cell receptor beta chain was sequenced in a study of blood T cell repertoires in COVID-19. Under the authors' procedure: From reference gene primer amplification, estimates of nucleated cell counts were derived. TCRdb's table, derived via immunoSEQ multiplex PCR, lists solely in-frame clones and lacks some. The V and J calls and clone size come from that table; D and trimming were worked out from the DNA. The data contain 150,000 or so clones, roughly 89% of them singletons. The junction had 7 bases not matched to a gene; V was cut back by 5 bases and J by 1 base. The CDR3 spans 16 residues. Per germline, CDR1 SGHAT and CDR2 FQNNGV.

V usage is TRBV11-2 and J usage is TRBJ1-3; 8 bases map to TRBD1. Sequenced sample: peripheral blood. This sequence originates from a woman between 65 and 79 years old with COVID-19, enrolled during active disease. This CDR3 is CASSTGGLGSGNTIYF. The CDR3 nucleotides read TGTGCCAGCAGCACAGGGGGTCTGGGTTCTGGAAACACCATATATTTT.